Below, one T cell receptor beta chain is given with its context. Trimming shortened V by 6 bases and J by 4 bases, and 12 bases separated the two germline ends. The CDR3 is 13 residues long. The germline gives CDR1 LNHDA, CDR2 SQIVND (reference sequence). This sample was taken from a study of blood T cell repertoires in COVID-19. In the original analysis: Nucleated cell counts were estimated from reference gene primer amplification. The method was immunoSEQ multiplex PCR; TCRdb's version includes in-frame clones alone and lacks a portion of them. From that table come the V and J calls and clone size; the DNA was used to work out D and trimming. The data hold 130,000 or so clones, with roughly four fifths observed a single time.

The TCR comes from a human donor in a cohort sampled during active COVID-19. The chain is built from TRBV19 and TRBJ1-1, with D perhaps TRBD1 (5 bases). The sample consisted of peripheral blood. CDR3 nucleotides: TGTGCCAGTAGCAGGGAGGCGGGCACTGAAGCTTTCTTT. Translation: CASSREAGTEAFF.